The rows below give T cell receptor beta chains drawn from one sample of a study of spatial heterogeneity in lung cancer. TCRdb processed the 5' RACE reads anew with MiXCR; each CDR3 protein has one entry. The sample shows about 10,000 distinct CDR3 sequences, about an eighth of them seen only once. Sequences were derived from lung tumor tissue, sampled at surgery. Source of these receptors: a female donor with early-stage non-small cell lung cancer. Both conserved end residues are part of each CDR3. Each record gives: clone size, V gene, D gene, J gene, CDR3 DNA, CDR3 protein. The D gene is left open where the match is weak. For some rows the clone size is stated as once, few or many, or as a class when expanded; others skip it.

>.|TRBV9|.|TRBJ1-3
TGTGCCAGCAGCGTAGGGGCAGGCCCTGGAAACACCATATATTTT
CASSVGAGPGNTIYF
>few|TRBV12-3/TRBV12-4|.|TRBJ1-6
TGTGCCAGCAGTTTCGGCTCCTATAATTCACCCCTCCACTTT
CASSFGSYNSPLHF
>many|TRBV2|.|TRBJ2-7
TGTGCCAGCAGTGAAGGACTGGGGCGGAGGCAGTACTTC
CASSEGLGRRQYF
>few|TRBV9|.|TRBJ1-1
TGTGCCAGCAGCGTACAGGAGAGGACTGAAGCTTTCTTT
CASSVQERTEAFF
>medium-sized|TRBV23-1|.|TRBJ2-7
TGCGCCAGCAGTCCTGGGACATTTGGCGGGAGTGCCAACGAGCAGTACTTC
CASSPGTFGGSANEQYF
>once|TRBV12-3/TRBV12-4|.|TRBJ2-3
TGTGCCAGCAGTTCCAGGGGCCACACAGATACGCAGTATTTT
CASSSRGHTDTQYF
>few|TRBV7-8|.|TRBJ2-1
TGTGCCAGCAGCCCCTTCTCTTACAATGAGCAGTTCTTC
CASSPFSYNEQFF
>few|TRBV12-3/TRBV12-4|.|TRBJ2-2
TGTGCCAGCAGTGTCCCGGTCGGGATCACCGGGGAGCTGTTTTTT
CASSVPVGITGELFF
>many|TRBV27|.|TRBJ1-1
TGTGCCAGCAGTTTGGCGGGATGGGGCACTGAAGCTTTCTTT
CASSLAGWGTEAFF
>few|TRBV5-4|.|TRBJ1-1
TGTGCCAGCAGCTTTTGGGGCACTGAAGCTTTCTTT
CASSFWGTEAFF
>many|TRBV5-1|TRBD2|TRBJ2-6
TGCGCCAGCAGCTTGATAGCGGGGGAATCTGGGGCCAACGTCCTGACTTTC
CASSLIAGESGANVLTF
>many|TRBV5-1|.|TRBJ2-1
TGCGCCAGCAGCTTGGATAGCGGCTCCTACAATGAGCAGTTCTTC
CASSLDSGSYNEQFF
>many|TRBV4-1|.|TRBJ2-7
TGCGCCAGCAGCCAAGGCCGCCTCGGGGGCTACGAGCAGTACTTC
CASSQGRLGGYEQYF
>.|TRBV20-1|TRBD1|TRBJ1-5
TGCAGTGCTAGGCGGGGACAGGGGGACCAGCCCCAGCATTTT
CSARRGQGDQPQHF
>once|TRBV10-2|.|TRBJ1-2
TGCGCCAGCAGTGAGAGGACAGCCCGGGAGGTGGGCTACACCTTC
CASSERTAREVGYTF
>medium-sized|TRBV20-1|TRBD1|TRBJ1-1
TGCAGTGCTAGAGATGGGACAGGGGGTACTGAAGCTTTCTTT
CSARDGTGGTEAFF
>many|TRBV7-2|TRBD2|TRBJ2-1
TGTGCCAGCAGCTACTCACTAGCGGGTGGCTACAATGAGCAGTTCTTC
CASSYSLAGGYNEQFF
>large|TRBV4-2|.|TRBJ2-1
TGTGCCAGCAGCCAAGCGTTAAGGGGCGATGAGCAGTTCTTC
CASSQALRGDEQFF
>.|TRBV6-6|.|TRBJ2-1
TGTGCCAGCAGTTATGGGGGCGGACGGAATGAGCAGTTCTTC
CASSYGGGRNEQFF
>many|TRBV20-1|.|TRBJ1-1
TGCAGTGCTAGGACGGGAAGGAGGACTGAAGCTTTCTTT
CSARTGRRTEAFF
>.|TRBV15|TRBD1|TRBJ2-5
TGTGCCACCAGCAGACGTACCGGGACAGGGGTAGGCAATCAAGAGACCCAGTACTTC
CATSRRTGTGVGNQETQYF
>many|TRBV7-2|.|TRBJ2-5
TGTGCCAGCAGCTCGCTTAATAGGGGAGAGACCCAGTACTTC
CASSSLNRGETQYF
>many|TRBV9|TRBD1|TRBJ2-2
TGTGCCAGCAGCTTACGGACAGGGGGGACCACCGGGGAGCTGTTTTTT
CASSLRTGGTTGELFF
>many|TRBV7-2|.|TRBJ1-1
TGTGCCAGCGTCCCCCCTGCAGGGCTGAACACTGAAGCTTTCTTT
CASVPPAGLNTEAFF
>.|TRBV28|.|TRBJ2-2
TGTGTCAGCAAGGATGCAAACACCGGGGAGCTGTTTTTT
CVSKDANTGELFF
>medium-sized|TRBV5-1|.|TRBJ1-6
TGCGCCAGCAGGCTCCGGGACATCGATAATTCACCCCTCCACTTT
CASRLRDIDNSPLHF
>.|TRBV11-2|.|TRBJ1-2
TGTGCCAGCATGGACTGGGGGGCCAACTCTGGCTACACCTTC
CASMDWGANSGYTF
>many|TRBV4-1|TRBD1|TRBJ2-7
TGCGCCAGCAGCCATAGGGGGACAGGCCTCCCCGAGCAGTACTTC
CASSHRGTGLPEQYF
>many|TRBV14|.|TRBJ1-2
TGTGCCAGCAGCCAAGCCGGACAGCGGTCAGGTGGCTACACCTTC
CASSQAGQRSGGYTF
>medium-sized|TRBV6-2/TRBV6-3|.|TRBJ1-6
TGTGCCAGCAGTTACTCGGTCACCCTCCACTTT
CASSYSVTLHF
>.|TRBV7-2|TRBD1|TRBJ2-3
TGTGCCAACAGCTCCCGGGACAGAAGCACAGATACGCAGTATTTT
CANSSRDRSTDTQYF
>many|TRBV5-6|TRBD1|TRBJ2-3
TGTGCCAGCAGCTTGGAGGGGACAGTACAATGGGATACGCAGTATTTT
CASSLEGTVQWDTQYF
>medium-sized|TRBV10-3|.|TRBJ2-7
TGTGCCATCAGTCCCCGGGACACTGGCGAGCAGTACTTC
CAISPRDTGEQYF
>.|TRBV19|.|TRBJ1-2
TGTGCCAGTACCCCAAACAGGGATGCCTATGGCTACACCTTC
CASTPNRDAYGYTF
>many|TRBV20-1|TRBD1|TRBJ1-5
TGCAGTGCGGCGACAGGGTCCCACAGCAATCAGCCCCAGCATTTT
CSAATGSHSNQPQHF
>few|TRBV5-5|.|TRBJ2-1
TGTGCCAGCAGCACCAATCCCTGGTACAATGAGCAGTTCTTC
CASSTNPWYNEQFF
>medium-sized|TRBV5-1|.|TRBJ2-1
TGCGCCAGCAGCCAGGCGTGGACAAGCTCCTACAATGAGCAGTTCTTC
CASSQAWTSSYNEQFF
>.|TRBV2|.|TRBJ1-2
TGTGCCAGCAGTGTCCTCGTACCACATGGCTACACCTTC
CASSVLVPHGYTF
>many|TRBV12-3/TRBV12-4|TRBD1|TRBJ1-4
TGTGCCAGCAGACAGGGGCTCTCCCTCATTAATGAAAAACTGTTTTTT
CASRQGLSLINEKLFF
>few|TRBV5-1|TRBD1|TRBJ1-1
TGCGCCAGCAGCCAGGGACAGGGGGCTAAGACTGAAGCTTTCTTT
CASSQGQGAKTEAFF
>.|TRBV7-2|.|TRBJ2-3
TGTGCCAGCAGCGTTAGCACAGATACGCAGTATTTT
CASSVSTDTQYF
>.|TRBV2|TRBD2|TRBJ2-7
TGTGCCAGCAGTCGGTCTAGCGGGAGGGCCGCCTCCTACGAGCAGTACTTC
CASSRSSGRAASYEQYF